This TCR beta chain was found in a study of blood T cell repertoires in COVID-19. This CDR3 spans 15 amino acids. V lost 3 bases to trimming and J lost 4 bases; unmatched junction nucleotides: 6. Germline V gene sequence: CDR1 KGHSH, CDR2 LQKENI. As processed by the authors: Estimation of nucleated cell counts relied on the amplification of reference gene primers. The data were produced by immunoSEQ multiplex PCR, yet TCRdb's version contains in-frame clones alone and is incomplete. V, J and clone size are taken as reported in that table, and D and trimming were inferred from the DNA itself. Among some 180,000 clones listed, roughly 84% were seen once.

This sequence was found in a man between 65 and 80 years old with active or convalescent COVID-19. The chain joins TRBV18 to TRBJ1-3; 7 bases line up with TRBD1. Material: peripheral blood. The CDR3 reads CASSPPTGLGNTIYF. The CDR3 nucleotides read TGTGCCAGCTCACCTCCGACAGGGTTGGGAAACACCATATATTTT.